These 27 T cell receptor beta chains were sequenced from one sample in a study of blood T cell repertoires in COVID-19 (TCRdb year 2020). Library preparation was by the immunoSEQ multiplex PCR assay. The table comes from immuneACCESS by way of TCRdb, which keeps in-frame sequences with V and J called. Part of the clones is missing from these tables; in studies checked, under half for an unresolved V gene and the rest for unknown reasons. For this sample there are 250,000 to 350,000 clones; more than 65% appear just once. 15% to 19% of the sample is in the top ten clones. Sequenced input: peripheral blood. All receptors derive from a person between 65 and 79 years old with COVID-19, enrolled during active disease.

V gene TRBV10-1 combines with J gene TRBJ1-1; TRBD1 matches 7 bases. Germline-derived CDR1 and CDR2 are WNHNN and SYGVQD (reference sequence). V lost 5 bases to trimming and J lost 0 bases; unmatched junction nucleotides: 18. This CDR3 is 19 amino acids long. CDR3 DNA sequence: TGCGCCAGCAGTATTCGCCCCGACAGGGCCCTAAAAATGAACACTGAAGCTTTCTTT. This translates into CASSIRPDRALKMNTEAFF.

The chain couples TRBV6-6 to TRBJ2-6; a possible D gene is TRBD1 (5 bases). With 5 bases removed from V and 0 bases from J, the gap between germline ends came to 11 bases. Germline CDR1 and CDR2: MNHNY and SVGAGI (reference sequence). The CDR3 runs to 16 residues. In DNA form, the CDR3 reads TGTGCCAGCAGTCTCACTGACAGCTCTGGGGCCAACGTCCTGACTTTC. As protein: CASSLTDSSGANVLTF.

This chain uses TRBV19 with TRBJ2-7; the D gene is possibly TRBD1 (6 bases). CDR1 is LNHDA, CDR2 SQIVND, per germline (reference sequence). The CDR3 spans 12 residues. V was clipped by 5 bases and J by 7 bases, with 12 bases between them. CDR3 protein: CASSVSTGEQYF. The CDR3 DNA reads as TGTGCCAGTAGTGTCAGTACAGGGGAGCAGTACTTC.

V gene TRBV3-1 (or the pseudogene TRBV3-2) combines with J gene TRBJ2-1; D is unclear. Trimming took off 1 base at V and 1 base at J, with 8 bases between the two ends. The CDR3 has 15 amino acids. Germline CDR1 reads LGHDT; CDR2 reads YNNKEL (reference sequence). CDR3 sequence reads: CASSQGTRSYNEQFF. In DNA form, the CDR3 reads TGTGCCAGCAGCCAAGGTACGAGATCCTACAATGAGCAGTTCTTC.

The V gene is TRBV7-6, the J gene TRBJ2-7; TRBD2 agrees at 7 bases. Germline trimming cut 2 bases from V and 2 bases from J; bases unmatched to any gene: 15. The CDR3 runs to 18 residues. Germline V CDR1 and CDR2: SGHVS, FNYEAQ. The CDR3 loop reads CASSLYRTGTTRAYEQYF. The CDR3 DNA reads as TGTGCCAGCAGCTTATATAGGACGGGGACTACGAGGGCCTACGAGCAGTACTTC.

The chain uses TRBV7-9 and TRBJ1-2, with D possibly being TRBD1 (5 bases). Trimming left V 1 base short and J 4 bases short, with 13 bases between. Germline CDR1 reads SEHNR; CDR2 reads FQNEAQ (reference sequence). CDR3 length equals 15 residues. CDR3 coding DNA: TGTGCCAGCAGCTTAGGACAGAGCCGGATCTATGGCTACACCTTC. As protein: CASSLGQSRIYGYTF.

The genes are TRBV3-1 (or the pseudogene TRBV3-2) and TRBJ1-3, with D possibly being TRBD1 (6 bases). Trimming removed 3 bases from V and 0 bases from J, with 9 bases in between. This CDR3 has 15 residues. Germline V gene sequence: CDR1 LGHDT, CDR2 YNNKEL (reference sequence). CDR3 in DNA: TGTGCCAGCAGCCAGGGGGCGAACTCTGGAAACACCATATATTTT. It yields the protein CASSQGANSGNTIYF.

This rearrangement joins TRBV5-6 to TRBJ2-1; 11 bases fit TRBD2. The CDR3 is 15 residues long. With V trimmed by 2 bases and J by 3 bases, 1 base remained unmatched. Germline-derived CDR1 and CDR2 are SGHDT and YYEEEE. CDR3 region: CASSFTSGGYNEQFF. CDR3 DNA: TGTGCCAGCAGCTTCACTAGCGGGGGCTACAATGAGCAGTTCTTC.

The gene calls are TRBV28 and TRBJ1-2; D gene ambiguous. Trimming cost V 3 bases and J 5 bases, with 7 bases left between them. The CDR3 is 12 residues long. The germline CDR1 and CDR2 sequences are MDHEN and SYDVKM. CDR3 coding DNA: TGTGCCAGCAGTTTTCAGGATTATGGCTACACCTTC. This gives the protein CASSFQDYGYTF.

The CDR3 DNA is TGTGCCAGCAGTTCGCCCCGGGCGGGGCAGGGATACCAGCCCCAGCATTTT. Its translation: CASSSPRAGQGYQPQHF. The V and J genes are TRBV28 and TRBJ1-5, with a tentative D call TRBD1 (5 bases). CDR3 length: 17 residues. Trimming removed 4 bases from V and 7 bases from J, with 23 bases in between. Per germline, CDR1 MDHEN and CDR2 SYDVKM.

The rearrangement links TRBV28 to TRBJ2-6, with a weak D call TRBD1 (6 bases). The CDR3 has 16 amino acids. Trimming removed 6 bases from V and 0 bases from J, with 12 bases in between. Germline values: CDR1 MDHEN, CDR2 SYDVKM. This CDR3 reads CASRTRGSSGANVLTF. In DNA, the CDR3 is TGTGCCAGCAGGACAAGGGGGAGCTCTGGGGCCAACGTCCTGACTTTC.

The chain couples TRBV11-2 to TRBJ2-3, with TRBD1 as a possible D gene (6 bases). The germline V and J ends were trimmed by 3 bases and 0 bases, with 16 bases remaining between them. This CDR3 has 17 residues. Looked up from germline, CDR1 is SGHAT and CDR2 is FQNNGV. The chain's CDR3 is CASSLEYGQTSTDTQYF. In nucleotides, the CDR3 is TGTGCCAGCAGCTTGGAATACGGACAGACTAGCACAGATACGCAGTATTTT.

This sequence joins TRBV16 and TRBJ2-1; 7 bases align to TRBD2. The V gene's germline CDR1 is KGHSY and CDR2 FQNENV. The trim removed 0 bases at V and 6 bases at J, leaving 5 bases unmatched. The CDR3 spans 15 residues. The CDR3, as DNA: TGTGCCAGCAGCCAATCGTGGTGGGGGGGCAATGAGCAGTTCTTC. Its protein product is CASSQSWWGGNEQFF.

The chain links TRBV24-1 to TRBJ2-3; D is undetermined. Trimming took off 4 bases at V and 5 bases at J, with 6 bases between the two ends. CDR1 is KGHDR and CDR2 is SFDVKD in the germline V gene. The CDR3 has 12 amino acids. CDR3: CATSDRRDTQYF. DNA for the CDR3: TGTGCCACCAGTGACCGGAGAGATACGCAGTATTTT.

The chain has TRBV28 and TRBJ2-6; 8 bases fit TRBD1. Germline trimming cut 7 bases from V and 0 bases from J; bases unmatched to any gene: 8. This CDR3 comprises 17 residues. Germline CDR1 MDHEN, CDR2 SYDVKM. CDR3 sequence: CASIGQGWVSGANVLTF. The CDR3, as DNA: TGTGCCAGCATCGGACAGGGTTGGGTCTCTGGGGCCAACGTCCTGACTTTC.

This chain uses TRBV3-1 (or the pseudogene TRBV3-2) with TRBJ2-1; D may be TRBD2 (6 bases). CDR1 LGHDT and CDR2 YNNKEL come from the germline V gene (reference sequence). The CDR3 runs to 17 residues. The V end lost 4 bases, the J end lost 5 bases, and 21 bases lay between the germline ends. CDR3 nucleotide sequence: TGTGCCAGCAGCCCGAAAATTAGCGGCCTAACAAACAATGAGCAGTTCTTC. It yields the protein CASSPKISGLTNNEQFF.

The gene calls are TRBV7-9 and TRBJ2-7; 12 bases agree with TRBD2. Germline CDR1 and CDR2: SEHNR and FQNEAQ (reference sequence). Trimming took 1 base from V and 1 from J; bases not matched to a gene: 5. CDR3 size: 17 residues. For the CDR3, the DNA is TGTGCCAGCAGCTTAGGACCCCTAGCGGGAGGGTCCTACGAGCAGTACTTC. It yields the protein CASSLGPLAGGSYEQYF.

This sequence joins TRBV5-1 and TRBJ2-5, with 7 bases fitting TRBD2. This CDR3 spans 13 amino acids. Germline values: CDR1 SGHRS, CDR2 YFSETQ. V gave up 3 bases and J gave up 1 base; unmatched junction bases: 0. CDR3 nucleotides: TGCGCCAGCAGCTGGGGGGGCCAAGAGACCCAGTACTTC. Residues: CASSWGGQETQYF.

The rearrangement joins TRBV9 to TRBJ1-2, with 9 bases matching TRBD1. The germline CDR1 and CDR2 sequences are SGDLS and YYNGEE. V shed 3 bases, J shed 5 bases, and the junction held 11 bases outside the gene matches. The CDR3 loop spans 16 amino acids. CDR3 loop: CASSAKTGTGSYGYTF. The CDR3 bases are TGTGCCAGCAGCGCCAAGACCGGGACAGGGAGTTATGGCTACACCTTC. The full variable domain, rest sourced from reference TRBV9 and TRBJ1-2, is DSGVTQTPKHLITATGQRVTLRCSPRSGDLSVYWYQQSLDQGLQFLIQYYNGEERAKGNILERFSAQQFPDLHSELNLSSLELGDSALYFCASSAKTGTGSYGYTFGSGTRLTVV.

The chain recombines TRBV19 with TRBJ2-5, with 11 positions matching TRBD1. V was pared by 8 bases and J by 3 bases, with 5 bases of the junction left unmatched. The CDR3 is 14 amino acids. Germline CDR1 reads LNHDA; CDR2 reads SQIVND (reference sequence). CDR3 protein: CASGQGAFKETQYF. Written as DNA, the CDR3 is TGTGCCAGTGGACAGGGGGCTTTTAAAGAGACCCAGTACTTC.

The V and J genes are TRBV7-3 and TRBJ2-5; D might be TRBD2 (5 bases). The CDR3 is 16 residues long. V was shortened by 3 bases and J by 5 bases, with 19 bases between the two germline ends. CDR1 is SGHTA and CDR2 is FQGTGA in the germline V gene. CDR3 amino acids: CASSFGLGLPGETQYF. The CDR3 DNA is TGTGCCAGCAGCTTTGGACTGGGCCTCCCTGGGGAGACCCAGTACTTC.

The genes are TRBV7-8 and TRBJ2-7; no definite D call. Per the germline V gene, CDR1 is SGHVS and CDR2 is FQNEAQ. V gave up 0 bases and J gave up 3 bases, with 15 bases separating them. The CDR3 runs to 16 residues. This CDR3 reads CASSLAGAIRIYEQYF. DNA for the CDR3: TGTGCCAGCAGCTTAGCAGGAGCAATAAGGATCTACGAGCAGTACTTC.

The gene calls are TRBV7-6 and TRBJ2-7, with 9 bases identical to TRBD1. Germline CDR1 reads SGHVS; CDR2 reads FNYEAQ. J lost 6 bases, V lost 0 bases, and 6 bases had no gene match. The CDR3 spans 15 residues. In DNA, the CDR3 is TGTGCCAGCAGCTTAGCCTGGGACAGGGCTAGCGAGCAGTACTTC. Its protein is CASSLAWDRASEQYF.

CDR3 bases: TGTGCCAGCAGACCCGACCTGGGGGGTACCTACGAGCAGTACTTC. It translates to CASRPDLGGTYEQYF. V is TRBV6-5 and J is TRBJ2-7, with D possibly matching TRBD2 (6 bases). This CDR3 contains 15 residues. Trimming removed 6 bases from V and 2 bases from J, with 17 bases in between. The germline gives CDR1 MNHEY, CDR2 SVGAGI.

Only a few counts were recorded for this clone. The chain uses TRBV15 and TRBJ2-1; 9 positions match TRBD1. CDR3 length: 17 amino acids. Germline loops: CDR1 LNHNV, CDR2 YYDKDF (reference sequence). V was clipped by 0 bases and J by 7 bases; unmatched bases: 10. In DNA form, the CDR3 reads TGTGCCACCAGCAGAGATTTGCCCGGGACAGGGACTAATGAGCAGTTCTTC. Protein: CATSRDLPGTGTNEQFF.

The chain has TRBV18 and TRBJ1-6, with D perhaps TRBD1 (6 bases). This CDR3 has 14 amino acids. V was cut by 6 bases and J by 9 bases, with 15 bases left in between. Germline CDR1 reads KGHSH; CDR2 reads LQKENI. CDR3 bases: TGTGCCAGCTCTACCGGGGGGCAGGGTTCACCCCTCCACTTT. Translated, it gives CASSTGGQGSPLHF. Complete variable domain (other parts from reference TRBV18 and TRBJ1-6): NAGVMQNPRHLVRRRGQEARLRCSPMKGHSHVYWYRQLPEEGLKFMVYLQKENIIDESGMPKERFSAEFPKEGPSILRIQQVVRGDSAAYFCASSTGGQGSPLHFGNGTRLTVT.

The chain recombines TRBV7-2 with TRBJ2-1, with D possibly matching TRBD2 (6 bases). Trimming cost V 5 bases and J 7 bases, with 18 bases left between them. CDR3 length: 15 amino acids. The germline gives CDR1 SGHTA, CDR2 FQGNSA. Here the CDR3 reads CASSPAPGTLNEQFF. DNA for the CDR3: TGTGCCAGCAGCCCTGCGCCCGGGACTCTGAATGAGCAGTTCTTC. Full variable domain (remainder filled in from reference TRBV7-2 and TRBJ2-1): GAGVSQSPSNKVTEKGKDVELRCDPISGHTALYWYRQSLGQGLEFLIYFQGNSAPDKSGLPSDRFSAERTGGSVSTLTIQRTQQEDSAVYLCASSPAPGTLNEQFFGPGTRLTVL.